A single sample is the source of the 32 T cell receptor beta chains below, sequenced in a study of neurological immune-mediated disorders. TCRdb independently ran MiXCR on the 5' RACE reads; one entry per CDR3 protein. Among 78,000 or so distinct CDR3 sequences listed, about 5.5% were seen once. The sequencing sample was made of PBMCs. These receptors originate from a woman in her 30s with multiple sclerosis.

The rearrangement uses TRBV6-2 or TRBV6-3 and TRBJ2-1; 7 positions match TRBD2. Germline-derived CDR1 and CDR2 are MNHEY and SVGEGT. V gave up 7 bases and J gave up 0 bases; unmatched junction bases: 6. This CDR3 is 15 amino acids long. For the CDR3, the DNA is TGTGCCAGCAAGTTGCGGACTAGCTCCTACAATGAGCAGTTCTTC. This gives the protein CASKLRTSSYNEQFF.

This clonotype was recorded many times. The chain couples TRBV25-1 to TRBJ2-3; D is ambiguous. Germline lookup yields CDR1 MGHDK and CDR2 SYGVNS. CDR3 length: 13 residues. V gave up 2 bases and J gave up 8 bases, with 11 bases separating them. CDR3 bases: TGTGCCAGCAGTGAAGAAGCGAGTGGTACGCAGTATTTT. The encoded protein is CASSEEASGTQYF.

This clonotype appeared a single time. A single base separates this from a much larger clone, so it may be a read error. The rearrangement joins TRBV5-1 to TRBJ2-2; TRBD1 might be the D (6 bases). This CDR3 has 14 amino acids. CDR1 is SGHRS, CDR2 YFSETQ, per germline. The CDR3 sequence is CASSLGQDPGALFF. CDR3 nucleotide sequence: TGCGCCAGCAGCTTGGGACAGGACCCCGGGGCGCTGTTTTTT.

Ten or more counts support this clonotype. This chain links TRBV7-9 with TRBJ2-1; possible D gene TRBD1, 6 bases. Germline CDR1 is SEHNR and CDR2 is FQNEAQ (reference sequence). Deletions cut 8 bases from V and 8 bases from J, with 16 bases between. The CDR3 is 13 amino acids. The CDR3 bases are TGTGCCAGCCGAGCGTCTGGGGGCGATGAGCAGTTCTTC. Its translation: CASRASGGDEQFF. The whole variable domain, filled in from reference TRBV7-9 and TRBJ2-1, reads DTGVSQNPRHKITKRGQNVTFRCDPISEHNRLYWYRQTLGQGPEFLTYFQNEAQLEKSRLLSDRFSAERPKGSFSTLEIQRTEQGDSAMYLCASRASGGDEQFFGPGTRLTVL.

At least ten counts were recorded for this clonotype. This sequence joins TRBV5-1 and TRBJ2-5; D uncertain. Trimming pared 1 base from V and 5 bases from J, leaving 9 bases between. CDR3 length: 13 amino acids. CDR1 and CDR2 (germline): SGHRS, YFSETQ. CDR3 protein: CASSLILGETQYF. The CDR3 nucleotides are TGCGCCAGCAGCTTGATTCTCGGTGAGACCCAGTACTTC.

This clonotype was recorded at least ten times. This chain joins TRBV3-1 and TRBJ2-1; D is unresolved. This CDR3 has 16 amino acids. With 2 bases removed from V and 6 bases from J, the gap between germline ends came to 17 bases. CDR1 and CDR2 (germline): LGHDT, YNNKEL (reference sequence). In DNA, the CDR3 is TGTGCCAGCAGCCAAACACTGGCCTTGGGCCTCAATGAGCAGTTCTTC. Its translation: CASSQTLALGLNEQFF.

A few counts support this clonotype. This chain joins TRBV5-1 and TRBJ1-1; D is unclear. The CDR3 is 15 amino acids. The V gene lost 4 bases and the J gene lost 2 bases, with 15 bases spanning the gap. CDR1 is SGHRS and CDR2 is YFSETQ in the germline V gene. This chain's CDR3 is CASSPFTGSNTEAFF. CDR3 bases: TGCGCCAGCAGCCCATTTACGGGATCTAACACTGAAGCTTTCTTT.

This clonotype was seen many times. V and J are TRBV5-1 and TRBJ1-5; D call uncertain. V was pared by 0 bases and J by 3 bases, with 7 bases between. The V gene's germline CDR1 is SGHRS and CDR2 YFSETQ. The CDR3 spans 14 residues. CDR3 region: CASSLGGDNQPQHF. The CDR3 nucleotides are TGCGCCAGCAGCTTGGGCGGAGACAATCAGCCCCAGCATTTT.

This clonotype was picked up many times. The V and J genes are TRBV5-1 and TRBJ2-7; 8 bases match TRBD2. CDR3 length: 14 amino acids. With 2 bases clipped from V and 4 bases from J, the junction kept 5 bases outside the gene matches. The V gene's germline CDR1 is SGHRS and CDR2 YFSETQ. CDR3 bases: TGCGCCAGCAGCTTTAGCGGGGAAGGGTACGAGCAGTACTTC. It encodes CASSFSGEGYEQYF.

This clonotype occurred many times. This rearrangement joins TRBV9 to TRBJ1-6, with D maybe TRBD1 (5 bases). The germline V gene has CDR1 SGDLS and CDR2 YYNGEE. The CDR3 is made up of 14 amino acids. Between the trimmed V and J ends, which lost 4 bases and 7 bases, there was a span of 12 bases. The CDR3 sequence is CASSHGALNSPLHF. In DNA, the CDR3 is TGTGCCAGCAGCCACGGGGCCCTAAATTCACCCCTCCACTTT.

In its sample, this clonotype was seen many times. This sequence joins TRBV20-1 and TRBJ1-6, with D possibly matching TRBD1 (5 bases). The CDR3 runs 15 residues. Trimming took off 3 bases at V and 3 bases at J, with 12 bases between the two ends. Germline values: CDR1 DFQATT, CDR2 SNEGSKA (reference sequence). CDR3 nucleotides: TGCAGTGCTAGCGGGGCCGACGTCTATAATTCACCCCTCCACTTT. It codes for CSASGADVYNSPLHF.

The sample holds a few counts of this clonotype. The chain uses TRBV5-1 and TRBJ1-4; D is undetermined. Germline CDR1 SGHRS, CDR2 YFSETQ. V was shortened by 0 bases and J by 5 bases, with 8 bases between the two germline ends. This CDR3 has 14 amino acids. CDR3 coding DNA: TGCGCCAGCAGCTTGGTACCCGGGAATGAAAAACTGTTTTTT. Its translation: CASSLVPGNEKLFF.

The sample holds many counts of this clonotype. V and J are TRBV12-3 or TRBV12-4 and TRBJ1-2, with D unclear. This CDR3 spans 14 amino acids. The V gene lost 6 bases and the J gene lost 0 bases, with 11 bases spanning the gap. The CDR3 nucleotides are TGTGCCAGCAGCTCCCCTGCCCCTAACTATGGCTACACCTTC. Amino acid sequence: CASSSPAPNYGYTF.

This clonotype was counted at least ten times. The chain combines TRBV11-2 with TRBJ2-7; D unresolved. The germline V gene encodes CDR1 SGHAT and CDR2 FQNNGV. V lost 2 bases and J lost 3, with 8 bases in between. The CDR3 has 13 residues. The chain's CDR3 is CASSLRRGYEQYV. For the CDR3, the DNA is TGTGCCAGCAGCTTACGTCGAGGCTACGAGCAGTACGTC.

This clonotype has a handful of counts. V is TRBV12-3 or TRBV12-4 and J is TRBJ1-1; 10 positions agree with TRBD1. The CDR3 loop spans 16 amino acids. V lost 7 bases, J lost 3 bases, and 11 bases stayed unmatched. The CDR3 spells CASTFDRGRGDTEAFF. The CDR3 bases are TGTGCCAGCACCTTTGACAGGGGGCGTGGGGACACTGAAGCTTTCTTT.

This clonotype was seen repeatedly, ten times or more. The rearrangement links TRBV7-2 to TRBJ1-1; D remains unclear. CDR3 length: 13 amino acids. CDR1 and CDR2 (germline): SGHTA, FQGNSA. Trimming removed 5 bases at V and 0 bases at J, with 7 bases between. The CDR3, as DNA: TGTGCCAGCAGCCTATCAGTGAACACTGAAGCTTTCTTT. This codes for CASSLSVNTEAFF. The complete variable domain, with remaining parts taken from reference TRBV7-2 and TRBJ1-1, reads GAGVSQSPSNKVTEKGKDVELRCDPISGHTALYWYRQSLGQGLEFLIYFQGNSAPDKSGLPSDRFSAERTGGSVSTLTIQRTQQEDSAVYLCASSLSVNTEAFFGQGTRLTVV.

In its sample, this clonotype was seen many times. The chain links TRBV5-5 to TRBJ1-2; D remains ambiguous. The CDR3 sequence is 13 residues long. V was shortened by 2 bases and J by 7 bases, with 12 bases between the two germline ends. Germline V CDR1 and CDR2: SGHKS, YYEKEE (reference sequence). In nucleotides, the CDR3 is TGTGCCAGCAGCTTAGCGGGCGACTTTGGCTACACCTTC. Translation gives CASSLAGDFGYTF.

In this sample, this clonotype turned up many times. This rearrangement joins TRBV12-3 or TRBV12-4 to TRBJ2-1; 8 bases line up with TRBD2. This CDR3 contains 15 residues. V trimming: 2 bases; J trimming: 8 bases; junction bases outside the gene matches: 8. The CDR3 sequence is CASSLRLAGGYEQFF. Here the CDR3 DNA reads TGTGCCAGCAGTTTAAGGCTAGCGGGCGGCTATGAGCAGTTCTTC.

This clonotype came up many times. This chain uses TRBV6-6 with TRBJ2-1; 9 nucleotides align to TRBD2. CDR3 length equals 17 residues. The germline CDR1 and CDR2 sequences are MNHNY and SVGAGI (reference sequence). V lost 4 bases to trimming and J lost 5 bases; unmatched junction nucleotides: 12. CDR3 in amino acids: CASSSKFAGGPHNEQFF. Written as DNA, the CDR3 is TGTGCCAGCAGTTCCAAGTTCGCGGGAGGGCCTCACAATGAGCAGTTCTTC.

In its sample, this clonotype was seen many times. The chain combines TRBV12-3 or TRBV12-4 with TRBJ1-3; no definite D call. Trimming cost V 6 bases and J 0 bases, with 9 bases left between them. The CDR3 extends over 14 amino acids. CDR3 sequence reads: CASRIQSSGNTIYF. CDR3 nucleotides: TGTGCCAGCAGGATACAGAGCTCTGGAAACACCATATATTTT.

There are many counts of this clonotype. The chain recombines TRBV5-1 with TRBJ2-3; D tentatively reads TRBD1 or TRBD2 (6 bases each). This CDR3 comprises 14 residues. Germline CDR1 is SGHRS and CDR2 is YFSETQ. Trimming shortened V by 3 bases and J by 2 bases, and 10 bases separated the two germline ends. Here the CDR3 reads CASSSGGHTDTQYF. In DNA form, the CDR3 reads TGCGCCAGCAGCTCCGGGGGACACACAGATACGCAGTATTTT.

This clonotype was seen ten or more times. The chain links TRBV20-1 to TRBJ2-5; D is perhaps TRBD2 (5 bases). CDR3 length: 13 amino acids. The germline gives CDR1 DFQATT, CDR2 SNEGSKA (reference sequence). V was cut by 1 base and J by 2 bases, with 8 bases left in between. Written as DNA, the CDR3 is TGCAGTGCTAGAGGCCGGGGTCAAGAGACCCAGTACTTC. Amino acid sequence: CSARGRGQETQYF.

This clonotype was detected ten times or more. The chain employs TRBV5-1 and TRBJ2-7, with D possibly matching TRBD2 (6 bases). Trimming pared 2 bases from V and 2 bases from J, leaving 14 bases between. Germline values: CDR1 SGHRS, CDR2 YFSETQ. This CDR3 comprises 15 residues. The CDR3 spells CASSFGSGRAYEQYF. In nucleotides, the CDR3 is TGCGCCAGCAGCTTCGGTAGCGGAAGGGCCTACGAGCAGTACTTC.

This clonotype was picked up many times. V and J are TRBV5-1 and TRBJ1-1; 8 bases align to TRBD1. The ends lost 4 bases at V and 4 bases at J; junction bases unmatched: 12. The V gene's germline CDR1 is SGHRS and CDR2 YFSETQ. The CDR3 totals 16 residues. For the CDR3, the DNA is TGCGCCAGCAGCCCTAACATACGGACAGGGCCCACTGAAGCTTTCTTT. Translation gives CASSPNIRTGPTEAFF. Together with reference TRBV5-1 and TRBJ1-1, the CDR3 gives the full variable domain: KAGVTQTPRYLIKTRGQQVTLSCSPISGHRSVSWYQQTPGQGLQFLFEYFSETQRNKGNFPGRFSGRQFSNSRSEMNVSTLELGDSALYLCASSPNIRTGPTEAFFGQGTRLTVV.

This clonotype has at least ten counts. The chain is built from TRBV5-1 and TRBJ2-2; D call uncertain. This CDR3 contains 14 residues. V shed 4 bases and J shed 2 bases, with 9 bases lying between them. Looked up from germline, CDR1 is SGHRS and CDR2 is YFSETQ. The CDR3 bases are TGCGCCAGCAGCCCCCCGGCCAACACCGGGGAGCTGTTTTTT. Its protein is CASSPPANTGELFF.

This clonotype appeared many times. The chain has TRBV10-3 and TRBJ1-1, with TRBD1 identical over 10 bases. V lost 2 bases to trimming and J lost 0 bases; unmatched junction nucleotides: 3. The germline CDR1 and CDR2 sequences are ENHRY and SYGVKD. The CDR3 consists of 16 residues. The CDR3 region has the DNA TGTGCCATCAGTGAGACTGGGACAGGGGTGAACACTGAAGCTTTCTTT. This gives the protein CAISETGTGVNTEAFF.

This clonotype was observed many times. J is TRBJ2-2 and V is TRBV7-9, with D possibly matching TRBD2 (5 bases). The germline gives CDR1 SEHNR, CDR2 FQNEAQ (reference sequence). The CDR3 consists of 14 residues. The V end was cut by 1 base, the J end by 6 bases, with 9 bases between. CDR3 in amino acids: CASSLVRDPGELFF. CDR3 sequence (DNA): TGTGCCAGCAGCTTAGTCCGGGATCCCGGGGAGCTGTTTTTT.

This clonotype was observed many times. The V call is TRBV5-1, the J call TRBJ2-3; 8 bases agree with TRBD2. This CDR3 region has 15 residues. Germline CDR1 and CDR2: SGHRS and YFSETQ. Germline trimming cut 3 bases from V and 3 bases from J; bases unmatched to any gene: 6. CDR3 protein: CASSSLSGATDTQYF. Written as DNA, the CDR3 is TGCGCCAGCAGCTCCCTTAGCGGGGCTACAGATACGCAGTATTTT.

The chain joins TRBV29-1 to TRBJ2-5, with 8 bases that match TRBD2. Germline values: CDR1 SQVTM, CDR2 ANQGSEA. V lost 6 bases and J lost 2; bases outside the gene matches: 11. This CDR3 is built from 15 residues. The CDR3 sequence is CSVERGSGLQETQYF. As DNA, the CDR3 is TGCAGCGTCGAGCGGGGGTCGGGCCTACAAGAGACCCAGTACTTC.

This clonotype was observed at least ten times. The CDR3 region is CSVLHSNYGYTF. CDR3 DNA: TGCAGTGTCCTCCACAGTAACTATGGCTACACCTTC. V and J are TRBV20-1 and TRBJ1-2; D not certain. V lost 7 bases and J lost 1, with 10 bases in between. The CDR3 spans 12 residues. The germline gives CDR1 DFQATT, CDR2 SNEGSKA (reference sequence).

The table lists this clonotype with a few counts. Compared with germline, one end of the junction differs, possibly owing to a read error. This chain links TRBV27 with TRBJ1-6; the D is unclear. This CDR3 is 16 amino acids long. CDR1 and CDR2 from the germline V gene are MNHEY and SMNVEV (reference sequence). In DNA, the CDR3 is TGTGCCACCCCTCCGAGAGTGAGGTCCTATAATTCAACCCTCAACTTT. As protein: CATPPRVRSYNSTLNF.

This clonotype has ten or more counts. The chain links TRBV6-6 to TRBJ2-1; the match to TRBD1 covers 7 bases. This CDR3 has 13 amino acids. The ends lost 7 bases at V and 2 bases at J; junction bases unmatched: 2. The germline V gene has CDR1 MNHNY and CDR2 SVGAGI (reference sequence). CDR3 sequence: CASTGQTYNEQFF. Here the CDR3 DNA reads TGTGCCAGCACGGGACAGACCTACAATGAGCAGTTCTTC.